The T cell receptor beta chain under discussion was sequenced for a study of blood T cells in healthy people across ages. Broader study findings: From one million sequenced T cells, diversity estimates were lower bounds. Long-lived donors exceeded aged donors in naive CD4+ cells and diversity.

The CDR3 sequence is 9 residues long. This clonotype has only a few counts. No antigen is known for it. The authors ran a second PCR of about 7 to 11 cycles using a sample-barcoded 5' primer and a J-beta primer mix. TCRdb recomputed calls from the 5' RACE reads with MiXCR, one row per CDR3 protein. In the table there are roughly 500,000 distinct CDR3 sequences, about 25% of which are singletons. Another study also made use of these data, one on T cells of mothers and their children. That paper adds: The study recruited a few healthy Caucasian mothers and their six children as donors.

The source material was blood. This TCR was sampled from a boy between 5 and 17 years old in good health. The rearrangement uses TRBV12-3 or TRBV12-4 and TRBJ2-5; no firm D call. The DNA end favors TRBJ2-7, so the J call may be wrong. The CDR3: CISSYEQYF. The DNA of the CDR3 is TGTATTAGCTCCTACGAGCAGTACTTC.